This T cell receptor (beta chain) was observed in a study of T cell responses to AZD1222 COVID-19 vaccine. Study-level background: The analysis combined second doses at about 4 or about 12 weeks. General observations from the study: Nearly half of the spike-specific TCRs reportedly recognize variant regions that carry no mutations. The repertoires were collected only after the peak T cell response.

The CDR3 has 15 amino acids. Deletions cut 3 bases from V and 1 base from J, with 10 bases between. Germline V gene sequence: CDR1 SGHTS, CDR2 YDEGEE. For this clone: Antigen specificity is unknown.

Some clones are missing from TCRdb's copy, which holds only in-frame ones; the method was immunoSEQ multiplex PCR. The sample contains tens of thousands of clones, over 70% of which appear only once. The chain has TRBV5-8 and TRBJ1-4; perhaps TRBD1 as D (5 bases). This clonotype originated in an adult in good health. The source material was peripheral blood, sampled on day 0 of AZD1222 vaccination. The chain's CDR3 is CASSSLGGTNEKLFF. The CDR3 nucleotides are TGTGCCAGCAGCTCGTTGGGGGGAACTAATGAAAAACTGTTTTTT.